Each of the 24 T cell receptor beta chains below was sequenced from the same sample in a study of cytomegalovirus exposure and HLA in healthy donors. Sequencing was performed with immunoSEQ multiplex PCR; in TCRdb, only in-frame clones are kept and a portion is missing. Of a few hundred thousand clones listed, 85% to 90% are singletons. Sequenced: PBMCs. Receptors were obtained from a woman aged 18-35 years in good health and CMV-seronegative.

This clone has more than one count but fewer than ten. The chain uses TRBV19 and TRBJ2-7; D call uncertain. The CDR3 length is 12 residues. Between the trimmed V and J ends, which lost 6 bases and 7 bases, there was a span of 13 bases. Germline V gene data show CDR1 as LNHDA and CDR2 as SQIVND (reference sequence). In DNA, the CDR3 is TGTGCCAGTAGCCGAGACTTCGTAGAGCAGTACTTC. This sequence encodes CASSRDFVEQYF.

J is TRBJ2-5 and V is TRBV2; a weak D match, TRBD1 (6 bases). CDR3 length equals 13 residues. The germline V and J ends were trimmed by 6 bases and 7 bases, with 15 bases remaining between them. CDR1 is SNHLY, CDR2 FYNNEI, per germline. CDR3 amino acids: CASRATGLATQYF. Here the CDR3 DNA reads TGTGCCAGCAGGGCTACAGGGTTAGCGACCCAGTACTTC.

The gene calls are TRBV9 and TRBJ1-3, with unresolved D. The CDR3 is 16 amino acids. The germline V and J ends were trimmed by 0 bases and 0 bases, with 10 bases remaining between them. Germline assignment: CDR1 SGDLS and CDR2 YYNGEE. The CDR3 sequence: CASSVETKSSGNTIYF. CDR3 nucleotides: TGTGCCAGCAGCGTAGAGACTAAGAGCTCTGGAAACACCATATATTTT.

The chain employs TRBV20-1 and TRBJ2-1; 7 bases are a match to TRBD2. Germline lookup yields CDR1 DFQATT and CDR2 SNEGSKA (reference sequence). J lost 9 bases, V lost 6 bases, and 5 bases had no gene match. This CDR3 comprises 11 residues. CDR3 residues: CSAGRGGEQFF. DNA for the CDR3: TGCAGTGCCGGCCGCGGGGGTGAGCAGTTCTTC.

The rearrangement links TRBV5-1 to TRBJ2-1, with TRBD1 matching over 12 bases. The J segment lost 9 bases and the V segment lost 4 bases, leaving 8 bases of the junction unmatched. The CDR3 has 15 residues. Germline V lookup: CDR1 SGHRS, CDR2 YFSETQ. CDR3 residues: CASSPPGQGASEQFF. The CDR3 DNA sequence: TGCGCCAGCAGCCCGCCGGGACAGGGGGCAAGTGAGCAGTTCTTC.

This chain links TRBV5-1 with TRBJ2-7; TRBD2 agrees at 7 bases. CDR1 is SGHRS and CDR2 is YFSETQ in the germline V gene. The CDR3 has 14 amino acids. V shed 0 bases and J 5 bases; nucleotides not matched to a gene: 5. DNA for the CDR3: TGCGCCAGCAGCTTGGACAGCGGGATGGACGAGCAGTACTTC. Protein sequence: CASSLDSGMDEQYF.

The chain joins TRBV7-2 to TRBJ2-7; 7 nucleotides agree with TRBD2. CDR1 and CDR2 from the germline V gene are SGHTA and FQGNSA. The CDR3 sequence is 15 residues long. Unmatched junction bases numbered 4, after V lost 1 base and J lost 1 base. Here the CDR3 DNA reads TGTGCCAGCAGCTTAGGGCCAGCGGGATCCTACGAGCAGTACTTC. The encoded protein is CASSLGPAGSYEQYF.

This rearrangement joins TRBV19 to TRBJ2-1; D may be TRBD2 (5 bases). Trimming took 7 bases from V and 9 from J, leaving 13 bases between them. Germline assignment: CDR1 LNHDA and CDR2 SQIVND (reference sequence). The CDR3 sequence is 12 residues long. The CDR3, as DNA: TGTGCCAGTAATAACGGCCGGGGTGAGCAGTTCTTC. It specifies CASNNGRGEQFF. The variable domain in full, completed from reference TRBV19 and TRBJ2-1, reads DGGITQSPKYLFRKEGQNVTLSCEQNLNHDAMYWYRQDPGQGLRLIYYSQIVNDFQKGDIAEGYSVSREKKESFPLTVTSAQKNPTAFYLCASNNGRGEQFFGPGTRLTVL.

In DNA, the CDR3 is TGTGCCAGCTCTTCGGGGGGATTCACAGATACGCAGTATTTT. Translation: CASSSGGFTDTQYF. The chain employs TRBV27 and TRBJ2-3, with 7 bases fitting TRBD2. This CDR3 comprises 14 residues. Germline values: CDR1 MNHEY, CDR2 SMNVEV (reference sequence). Germline trimming cut 8 bases from V and 2 bases from J; bases unmatched to any gene: 7.

This chain connects TRBV14 to TRBJ2-5; 7 nucleotides align to TRBD1. V dropped 7 bases and J dropped 3; count of bases not matched to a gene: 5. Germline V gene data show CDR1 as SGHDN and CDR2 as FVKESK. The CDR3 covers 13 residues. The CDR3 reads CASNGQAEETQYF. The CDR3 bases are TGTGCCAGCAACGGACAGGCCGAAGAGACCCAGTACTTC.

This chain links TRBV28 with TRBJ2-4; D possibly corresponds to TRBD1 (6 bases). Trimming shortened V by 4 bases and J by 12 bases, and 16 bases separated the two germline ends. From germline, CDR1 is MDHEN and CDR2 SYDVKM. CDR3 length: 13 residues. CDR3 DNA sequence: TGTGCCAGCAGTTCCCCTCCGGGACAATATCAGTACTTC. Its translation: CASSSPPGQYQYF. The full variable domain, with the rest looked up from reference TRBV28 and TRBJ2-4, is DVKVTQSSRYLVKRTGEKVFLECVQDMDHENMFWYRQDPGLGLRLIYFSYDVKMKEKGDIPEGYSVSREKKERFSLILESASTNQTSMYLCASSSPPGQYQYFGAGTRLSVL.

This clone has just a few counts. Written as DNA, the CDR3 is TGCGCCAGCAGCTTGGGGACTAGCGGCAATGAGCAGTTCTTC. As protein: CASSLGTSGNEQFF. The chain carries TRBV5-1 and TRBJ2-1, with 10 bases that match TRBD2. Per germline, CDR1 SGHRS and CDR2 YFSETQ. The CDR3 runs to 14 residues. With 0 bases clipped from V and 6 bases from J, the junction kept 0 bases outside the gene matches. Together with reference TRBV5-1 and TRBJ2-1, the CDR3 gives the full variable domain: KAGVTQTPRYLIKTRGQQVTLSCSPISGHRSVSWYQQTPGQGLQFLFEYFSETQRNKGNFPGRFSGRQFSNSRSEMNVSTLELGDSALYLCASSLGTSGNEQFFGPGTRLTVL.

The chain couples TRBV7-8 to TRBJ1-2; D unclear. V was clipped by 1 base and J by 3 bases, with 6 bases between them. The CDR3 sequence is 13 residues long. The V gene's germline CDR1 is SGHVS and CDR2 FQNEAQ. The CDR3 coding sequence is TGTGCCAGCAGCTTAGACGGAGACTATGGCTACACCTTC. Translating it yields CASSLDGDYGYTF.

The chain links TRBV11-2 to TRBJ2-3; TRBD2 aligns across 7 bases. The V gene end was trimmed by 1 base and the J gene end by 4 bases; junction bases not matched to a gene: 11. The CDR3 length is 17 residues. Germline V gene data show CDR1 as SGHAT and CDR2 as FQNNGV. The CDR3 coding sequence is TGTGCCAGCAGCTTAGGAGTTTTGGGACTAAGTTCAGATACGCAGTATTTT. Translated: CASSLGVLGLSSDTQYF.

This clone showed up just a few times. The chain has TRBV7-9 and TRBJ2-7; 7 bases agree with TRBD2. V was clipped by 3 bases and J by 1 base; unmatched bases: 6. This CDR3 has 15 amino acids. Germline V gene sequence: CDR1 SEHNR, CDR2 FQNEAQ (reference sequence). The CDR3 loop reads CASSLTRLASYEQYF. The DNA of the CDR3 is TGTGCCAGCAGCTTGACCCGACTAGCATCCTACGAGCAGTACTTC.

This chain uses TRBV27 with TRBJ2-7, with D possibly TRBD2 on 7 matching bases. V lost 0 bases, J lost 3 bases, and 18 bases lay in between. The V gene's germline CDR1 is MNHEY and CDR2 SMNVEV (reference sequence). This CDR3 region has 17 residues. CDR3 in DNA: TGTGCCAGCAGTTTATCACAGGGAAGAGGGGGGGGCTACGAGCAGTACTTC. Translated: CASSLSQGRGGGYEQYF.

Only one count was recorded for this clone. V usage is TRBV29-1 and J usage is TRBJ1-1, with TRBD1 identical over 7 bases. The CDR3 is 13 residues long. Losses at the gene ends were 7 bases for V and 6 bases for J; bases not matched to a gene: 11. Germline-derived CDR1 and CDR2 are SQVTM and ANQGSEA. The CDR3 loop is CSAPGQGGAEAFF. Written as DNA, the CDR3 is TGCAGCGCCCCGGGGCAGGGGGGCGCTGAAGCTTTCTTT.

V is TRBV13 and J is TRBJ2-7; no reliable D call. Trimming cost V 1 base and J 3 bases, with 10 bases left between them. Germline V gene lookup returns CDR1 PRHDT and CDR2 FYEKMQ (reference sequence). The length of the CDR3 is 14 residues. In nucleotides, the CDR3 is TGTGCCAGCAGCTTAGAGCAAAATTTCTACGAGCAGTACTTC. Its translation: CASSLEQNFYEQYF.

V gene TRBV18 combines with J gene TRBJ1-1, with D unresolved. This CDR3 comprises 15 residues. CDR1 and CDR2 (germline): KGHSH, LQKENI. Between the trimmed V and J ends, which lost 2 bases and 0 bases, there was a span of 10 bases. CDR3 bases: TGTGCCAGCTCACCAATCGTATCTCTGAACACTGAAGCTTTCTTT. This translates into CASSPIVSLNTEAFF.

The chain carries TRBV4-1 and TRBJ2-3; no clear D. CDR1 is MGHRA, CDR2 YSYEKL, per germline. CDR3 length: 12 residues. V shed 1 base and J shed 5 bases, with 4 bases lying between them. CDR3 nucleotides: TGCGCCAGCAGCCAAGCACTAGATACGCAGTATTTT. Protein: CASSQALDTQYF.

This clone appeared a few times. This chain connects TRBV28 to TRBJ1-3; 10 positions match TRBD1. The CDR3 covers 14 residues. From germline, CDR1 is MDHEN and CDR2 SYDVKM. The trim removed 3 bases at V and 7 bases at J, leaving 3 bases unmatched. CDR3 amino acids: CASSLGTGVNTIYF. For the CDR3, the DNA is TGTGCCAGCAGTTTGGGGACAGGGGTTAACACCATATATTTT.

J is TRBJ2-7 and V is TRBV2; 11 nucleotides agree with TRBD2. The CDR3 sequence is 16 residues long. Per the germline V gene, CDR1 is SNHLY and CDR2 is FYNNEI. The V gene end was trimmed by 4 bases and the J gene end by 3 bases; junction bases not matched to a gene: 8. The chain's CDR3 is CASSATGTSGRYEQYF. As DNA, the CDR3 is TGTGCCAGCAGTGCCACCGGGACTAGCGGACGCTACGAGCAGTACTTC.

The gene calls are TRBV19 and TRBJ2-1; 13 bases are a match to TRBD2. This CDR3 is 15 amino acids long. Looked up from germline, CDR1 is LNHDA and CDR2 is SQIVND (reference sequence). The junction had 6 bases not matched to a gene; V was cut back by 5 bases and J by 8 bases. CDR3 nucleotide sequence: TGTGCCAGTAGTCCCACTAGCGGGAGGGCCGATGAGCAGTTCTTC. Translation: CASSPTSGRADEQFF.

The chain links TRBV18 to TRBJ2-7, with 7 bases that match TRBD2. The V and J ends lost 6 bases and 6 bases, in that order; junction bases with no gene match: 8. CDR1 is KGHSH and CDR2 is LQKENI in the germline V gene. This CDR3 has 13 residues. CDR3 loop: CASSIGRASEQYF. DNA for the CDR3: TGTGCCAGCTCGATAGGGAGGGCCTCCGAGCAGTACTTC.